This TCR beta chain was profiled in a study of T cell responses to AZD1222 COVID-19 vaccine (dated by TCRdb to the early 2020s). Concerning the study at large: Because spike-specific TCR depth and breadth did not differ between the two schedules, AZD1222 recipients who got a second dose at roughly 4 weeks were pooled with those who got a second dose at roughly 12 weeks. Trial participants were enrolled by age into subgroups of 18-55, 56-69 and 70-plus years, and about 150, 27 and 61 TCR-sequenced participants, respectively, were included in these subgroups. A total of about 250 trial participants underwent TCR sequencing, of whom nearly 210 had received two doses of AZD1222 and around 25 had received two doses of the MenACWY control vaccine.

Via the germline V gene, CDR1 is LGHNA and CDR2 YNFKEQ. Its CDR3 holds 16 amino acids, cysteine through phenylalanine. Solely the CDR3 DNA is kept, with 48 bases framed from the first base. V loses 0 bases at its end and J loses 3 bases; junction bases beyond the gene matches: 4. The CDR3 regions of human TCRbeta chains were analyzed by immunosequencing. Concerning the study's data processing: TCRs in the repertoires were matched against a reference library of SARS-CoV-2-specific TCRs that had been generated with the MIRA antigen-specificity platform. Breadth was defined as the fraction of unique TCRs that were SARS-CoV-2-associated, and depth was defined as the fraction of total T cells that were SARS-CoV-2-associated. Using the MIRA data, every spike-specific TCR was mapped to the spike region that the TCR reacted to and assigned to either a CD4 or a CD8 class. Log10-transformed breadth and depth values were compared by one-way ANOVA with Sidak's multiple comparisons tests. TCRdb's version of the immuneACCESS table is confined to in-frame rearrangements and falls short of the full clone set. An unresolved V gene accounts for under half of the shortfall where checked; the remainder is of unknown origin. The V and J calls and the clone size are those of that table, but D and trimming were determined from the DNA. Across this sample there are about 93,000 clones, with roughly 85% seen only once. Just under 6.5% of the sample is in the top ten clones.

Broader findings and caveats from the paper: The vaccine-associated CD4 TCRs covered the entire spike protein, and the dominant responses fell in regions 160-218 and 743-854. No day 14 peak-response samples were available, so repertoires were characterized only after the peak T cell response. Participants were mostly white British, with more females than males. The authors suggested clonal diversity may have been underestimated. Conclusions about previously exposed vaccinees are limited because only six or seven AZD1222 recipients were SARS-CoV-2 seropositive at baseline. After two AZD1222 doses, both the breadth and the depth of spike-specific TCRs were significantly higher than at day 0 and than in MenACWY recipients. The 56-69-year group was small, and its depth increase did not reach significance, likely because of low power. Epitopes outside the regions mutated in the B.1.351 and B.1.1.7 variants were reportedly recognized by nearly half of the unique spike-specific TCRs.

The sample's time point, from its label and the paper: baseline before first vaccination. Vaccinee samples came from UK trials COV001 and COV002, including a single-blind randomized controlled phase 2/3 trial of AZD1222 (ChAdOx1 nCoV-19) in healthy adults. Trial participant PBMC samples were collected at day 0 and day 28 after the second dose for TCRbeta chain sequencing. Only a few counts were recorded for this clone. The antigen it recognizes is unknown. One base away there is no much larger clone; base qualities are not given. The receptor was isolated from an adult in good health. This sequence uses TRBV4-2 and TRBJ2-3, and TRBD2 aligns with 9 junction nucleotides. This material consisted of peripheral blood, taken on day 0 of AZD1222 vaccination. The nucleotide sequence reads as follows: TGTGCCAGCAGCCAAGATCGCGGGGGGGCGACAGATACGCAGTATTTT. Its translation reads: CASSQDRGGATDTQYF.